The rows below give T cell receptor beta chains drawn from one sample of a study of blood T cell repertoires in COVID-19. Produced via immunoSEQ multiplex PCR; TCRdb's table is partial and in-frame only. The sample lists tens of thousands of clones, approximately 90% occurring once. Sequenced input: peripheral blood. The receptors here all came from a man between 65 and 79 years old with acute or convalescent COVID-19. The CDR3 runs from the conserved cysteine through the conserved F or W. A D gene is named only where the DNA matches it firmly.

NA TRBJ1-2 TRBV12-3/TRBV12-4 TGTGCCAGCAGTTCCGGGACTGAGTATGGCTACACCTTC CASSSGTEYGYTF
TRBD1 TRBJ1-2 TRBV18 TGTGCCAGCTCACCGCAGAAGGGGGCGTATGGCTACACCTTC CASSPQKGAYGYTF
TRBD1 TRBJ2-7 TRBV9 TGTGCCAGCAGCGTGGCGACAGGGGAACCCTACGAGCAGTACTTC CASSVATGEPYEQYF
TRBD2 TRBJ2-3 TRBV7-2 TGTGCCAGCATCGAGCGGGGGCTTCCCTACACAGATACGCAGTATTTT CASIERGLPYTDTQYF
NA TRBJ2-2 TRBV5-1 TGCGCCAGCAGCTTAGACAGAATTAACACCGGGGAGCTGTTTTTT CASSLDRINTGELFF
TRBD1 TRBJ1-5 TRBV29-1 TGCAGCATCCTAACAGGGGGCAATCAGCCCCAGCATTTT CSILTGGNQPQHF
TRBD2 TRBJ2-7 TRBV6-5 TGTGCCAGCAGTTACTCGACTAGCGGATACGAGCAGTACTTC CASSYSTSGYEQYF
TRBD2 TRBJ2-2 TRBV29-1 TGCAGCGTCCTTTCTAGCGGGAGTGGCACCGGGGAGCTGTTTTTT CSVLSSGSGTGELFF
TRBD2 TRBJ2-1 TRBV10-3 TGTGCCATCAGTCCACTGACTAGCGGGATTAAAGGGGATGAGCAGTTCTTC CAISPLTSGIKGDEQFF
NA TRBJ2-5 TRBV29-1 TGCAGCGTTGGTGCGTACCAAGAGACCCAGTACTTC CSVGAYQETQYF
TRBD2 TRBJ2-7 TRBV14 TGTGCCAGCAGCCCCGGGGGGAGGCAGTACTTC CASSPGGRQYF
NA TRBJ1-5 TRBV2 TGTGCCAGCAGGCCTGGACAGAAGAATCAGCCCCAGCATTTT CASRPGQKNQPQHF
TRBD2 TRBJ2-3 TRBV15 TGTGCCACCAGCCTCGGACTAGCGGGGAGCACAGATACGCAGTATTTT CATSLGLAGSTDTQYF
NA TRBJ2-5 TRBV6-2/TRBV6-3 TGTGCCAGCAGTCATTCAGAGACCCAGTACTTC CASSHSETQYF
NA TRBJ2-3 TRBV24-1 TGTGCCACCAGTGAGATCCAGATAGATACGCAGTATTTT CATSEIQIDTQYF
NA TRBJ2-3 TRBV7-3 TGTGCCAGCAGTCCCACGTTAGCGGTACCCACAGATACGCAGTATTTT CASSPTLAVPTDTQYF
NA TRBJ1-1 TRBV6-2/TRBV6-3 TGTGCCAGCAGTTACACATACACTGAAGCTTTCTTT CASSYTYTEAFF
TRBD2 TRBJ2-7 TRBV3-1/TRBV3-2 TGTGCCAGCAGCCAACTAGCGGGAGGGCCGGGCGAGCAGTACTTC CASSQLAGGPGEQYF
TRBD2 TRBJ2-1 TRBV7-3 TGTGCCAGCAGCTTAACCGCCCGAGCGGGAGCCAATGAGCAGTTCTTC CASSLTARAGANEQFF
TRBD1 TRBJ1-3 TRBV7-2 TGTGCCAGCAGCTTGGGGACAGGGAAGGGCAACACCATATATTTT CASSLGTGKGNTIYF
TRBD1 TRBJ2-1 TRBV7-7 TGTGCTAGCAGCACAGGGACAGGGGGGAATGAGCAGTTCTTC CASSTGTGGNEQFF
NA TRBJ2-3 TRBV20-1 TGCAGTGCCAACCTCCGGGATTCGCAGTATTTT CSANLRDSQYF
NA TRBJ2-5 TRBV21-1 TGTGCCAGCAGCAAAGACAGGAATGAGACCCAGTACTTC CASSKDRNETQYF
NA TRBJ2-1 TRBV28 TGTGCCAGCAGTCGACCCGGGACTCCCTACAATGAGCAGTTCTTC CASSRPGTPYNEQFF
NA TRBJ1-5 TRBV18 TGTGCCAGCTCACCCAGTGATCCGAGGGGCAATCAGCCCCAGCATTTT CASSPSDPRGNQPQHF
TRBD1 TRBJ1-5 TRBV4-1 TGCGCCAGCAGCCAAGATTTAGGACAGGGGGCTGGCAATCAGCCCCAGCATTTT CASSQDLGQGAGNQPQHF
NA TRBJ1-1 TRBV4-2 TGTGCCAGCAGCCAAGACGAGTTGCGGAACACTGAAGCTTTCTTT CASSQDELRNTEAFF
NA TRBJ1-4 TRBV4-3 TGCGCCAGCAGCCAAGGTAGAGGGCAGAATAATGAAAAACTGTTTTTT CASSQGRGQNNEKLFF
NA TRBJ1-1 TRBV6-6 TGTGCCAGCAGTTCCTACCGTGAAGCTTTCTTT CASSSYREAFF